A selection of T cell receptor beta chains follows, all from one sample in a study of T cells after yellow fever vaccination. Each CDR3 protein is one row after TCRdb ran MiXCR on the 5' RACE reads. The sample consists of 300,000 to 400,000 distinct CDR3 sequences, roughly 6.2% of them appearing once. Sequenced here: PBMCs, sampled 5 days after the yellow fever booster vaccination. The receptor source for this set is a young man who received the YFV17D yellow fever vaccine. CDR3s include the opening cysteine and the closing phenylalanine or tryptophan. A D gene is named only where the DNA matches it firmly. Expanded clones get a size class; other rows say once, few or many, or leave the size out.

clone_size,d_call,j_call,v_call,cdr3_aa,cdr3_nt
many,NA,TRBJ2-4,TRBV5-6,CASSLAGDLAKNIQYF,TGTGCCAGCAGCTTGGCTGGCGATTTAGCCAAAAACATTCAGTACTTC
many,TRBD1,TRBJ2-5,TRBV18,CASSPQGETQYF,TGTGCCAGCTCCCCACAGGGGGAGACCCAGTACTTC
many,NA,TRBJ1-1,TRBV12-3/TRBV12-4,CASSPDGGFTEAFF,TGTGCCAGCAGCCCAGACGGGGGCTTCACTGAAGCTTTCTTT
many,NA,TRBJ2-7,TRBV10-2,CASSESLAFRLFEQYF,TGCGCCAGCAGTGAGTCGCTGGCTTTCCGCCTATTCGAGCAGTACTTC
many,NA,TRBJ2-3,TRBV29-1,CSVRLWTDTQYF,TGCAGCGTCCGACTCTGGACAGATACGCAGTATTTT
few,NA,TRBJ2-1,TRBV18,CASSPWRGKDANEQFF,TGTGCCAGCTCACCATGGCGAGGGAAGGATGCTAATGAGCAGTTCTTC
few,NA,TRBJ2-7,TRBV25-1,CASSDSGQPYEQYF,TGTGCCAGCAGTGATTCAGGACAACCTTACGAGCAGTACTTC
many,TRBD1,TRBJ1-5,TRBV7-9,CASSLDRGLQPQHF,TGTGCCAGCAGCTTGGACAGGGGGCTTCAGCCCCAGCATTTT
many,TRBD2,TRBJ2-1,TRBV6-4,CAGPIKAGEVSYNEQFF,TGTGCCGGACCGATAAAAGCGGGAGAAGTTTCCTACAATGAGCAGTTCTTC
many,TRBD2,TRBJ2-1,TRBV5-6,CASSLAPLTSGRADEQFF,TGTGCCAGCAGCTTGGCTCCCCTCACTAGCGGGAGGGCAGATGAGCAGTTCTTC
NA,TRBD2,TRBJ2-5,TRBV9,CASSARLAGNGETQYF,TGTGCCAGCAGCGCCCGACTAGCGGGAAACGGAGAGACCCAGTACTTC
many,NA,TRBJ1-3,TRBV7-2,CASGRAIPGNTIYF,TGTGCCAGCGGCCGTGCTATCCCCGGAAACACCATATATTTT
many,NA,TRBJ2-1,TRBV19,CASRLGSYNEQFF,TGTGCCAGTAGACTCGGCTCCTACAATGAGCAGTTCTTC
few,TRBD2,TRBJ2-3,TRBV15,CATRSWELASTDTQYF,TGTGCCACCAGGTCCTGGGAACTAGCGAGCACAGATACGCAGTATTTT
few,NA,TRBJ2-6,TRBV5-5,CASSPLAGSGANVLTF,TGTGCCAGCAGCCCGTTGGCAGGGTCTGGGGCCAACGTCCTGACTTTC
many,NA,TRBJ2-3,TRBV29-1,CSVVPRRSSTDTQYF,TGCAGCGTTGTACCCCGCCGGTCTAGCACAGATACGCAGTATTTT
few,TRBD1,TRBJ1-2,TRBV28,CASSAPGQGRYGYTF,TGTGCCAGCAGTGCTCCCGGACAGGGAAGATATGGCTACACCTTC
NA,NA,TRBJ2-2,TRBV20-1,CSANGLTGELFF,TGCAGTGCTAATGGACTCACCGGGGAGCTGTTTTTT
NA,NA,TRBJ2-2,TRBV12-3/TRBV12-4,CASSLTQGTGELFF,TGTGCCAGCAGTTTGACCCAGGGAACCGGGGAGCTGTTTTTT
many,TRBD1,TRBJ2-7,TRBV29-1,CSVKTGQASSYEQYF,TGCAGCGTTAAAACGGGACAGGCGAGCTCCTACGAGCAGTACTTC
NA,NA,TRBJ2-1,TRBV20-1,CSARAGRAPTFNEQFF,TGCAGTGCTAGGGCGGGGCGTGCCCCAACATTCAATGAGCAGTTCTTC
many,NA,TRBJ1-1,TRBV6-2/TRBV6-3,CASSYSREGNTEAFF,TGTGCCAGCAGTTACTCAAGAGAGGGGAACACTGAAGCTTTCTTT
many,NA,TRBJ2-7,TRBV7-9,CASTAREAAYEQYF,TGTGCCAGCACCGCGAGAGAGGCGGCCTACGAGCAGTACTTC
few,TRBD2,TRBJ2-1,TRBV7-8,CASSLTSGVSYNEQFF,TGTGCCAGCAGCTTAACTAGCGGAGTCTCCTACAATGAGCAGTTCTTC
few,TRBD1,TRBJ1-2,TRBV20-1,CSATDRGGPWTF,TGCAGTGCGACCGACAGGGGAGGCCCATGGACCTTC
NA,NA,TRBJ2-1,TRBV5-1,CASSLRDGPSYNEQFF,TGCGCCAGCAGCTTAAGGGACGGGCCGTCCTACAATGAGCAGTTCTTC
many,NA,TRBJ2-3,TRBV24-1,CATSDSTWADTQYF,TGTGCCACCAGTGATTCGACTTGGGCAGATACGCAGTATTTT